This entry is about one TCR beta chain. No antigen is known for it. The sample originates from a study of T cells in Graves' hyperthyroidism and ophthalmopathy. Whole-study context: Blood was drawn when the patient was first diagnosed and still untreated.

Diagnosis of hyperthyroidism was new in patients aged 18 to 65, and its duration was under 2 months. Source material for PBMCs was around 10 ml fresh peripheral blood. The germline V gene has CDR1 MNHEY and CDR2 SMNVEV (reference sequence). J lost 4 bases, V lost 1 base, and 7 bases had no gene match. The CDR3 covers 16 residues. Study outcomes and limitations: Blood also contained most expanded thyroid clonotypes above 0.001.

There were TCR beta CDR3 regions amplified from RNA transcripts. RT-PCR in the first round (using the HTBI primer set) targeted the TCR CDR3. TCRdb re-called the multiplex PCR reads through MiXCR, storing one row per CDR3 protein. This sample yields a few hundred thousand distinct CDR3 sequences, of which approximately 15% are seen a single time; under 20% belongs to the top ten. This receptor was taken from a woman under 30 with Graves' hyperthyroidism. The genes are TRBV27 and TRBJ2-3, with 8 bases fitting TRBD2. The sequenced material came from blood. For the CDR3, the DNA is TGTGCCAGCAGTTTATACGAGACGGGGGGGCCAGATACGCAGTATTTT. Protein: CASSLYETGGPDTQYF.